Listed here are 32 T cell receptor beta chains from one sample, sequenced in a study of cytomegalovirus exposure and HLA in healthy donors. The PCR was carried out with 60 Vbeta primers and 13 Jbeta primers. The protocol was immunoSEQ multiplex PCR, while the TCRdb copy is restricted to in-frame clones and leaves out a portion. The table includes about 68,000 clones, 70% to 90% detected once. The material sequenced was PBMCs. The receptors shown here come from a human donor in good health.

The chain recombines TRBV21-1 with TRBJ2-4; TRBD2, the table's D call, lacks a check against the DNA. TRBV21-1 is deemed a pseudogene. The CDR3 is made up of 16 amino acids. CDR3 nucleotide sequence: TGTGCCAGCGAACCACTAGTGGGGGGATGGGCAAACATTCAGTACTTC. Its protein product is CASEPLVGGWANIQYF.

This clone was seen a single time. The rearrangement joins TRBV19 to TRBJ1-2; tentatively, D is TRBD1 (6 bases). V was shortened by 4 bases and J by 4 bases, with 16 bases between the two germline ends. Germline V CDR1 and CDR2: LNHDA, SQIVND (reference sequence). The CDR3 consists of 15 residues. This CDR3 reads CASSKQGPGAYGYTF. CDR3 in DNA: TGTGCCAGTAGTAAACAGGGTCCGGGCGCCTATGGCTACACCTTC.

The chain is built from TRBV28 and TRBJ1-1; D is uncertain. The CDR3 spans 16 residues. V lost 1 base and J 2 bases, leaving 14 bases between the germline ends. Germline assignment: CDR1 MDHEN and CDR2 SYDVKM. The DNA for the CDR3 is TGTGCCAGCAGTTTATACCCGGAGAGAGCTAACACTGAAGCTTTCTTT. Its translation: CASSLYPERANTEAFF.

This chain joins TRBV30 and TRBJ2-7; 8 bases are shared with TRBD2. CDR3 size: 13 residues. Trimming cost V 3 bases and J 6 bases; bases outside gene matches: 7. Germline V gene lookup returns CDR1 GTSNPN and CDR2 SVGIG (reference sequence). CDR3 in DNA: TGTGCCTGGAGCTCCGGGGGGGATGGCGAGCAGTACTTC. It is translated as CAWSSGGDGEQYF.

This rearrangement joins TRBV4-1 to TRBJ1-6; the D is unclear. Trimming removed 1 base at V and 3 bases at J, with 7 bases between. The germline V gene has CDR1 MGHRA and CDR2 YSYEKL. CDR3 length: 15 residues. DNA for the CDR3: TGCGCCAGCAGCCAAGGGCAGGACTATAATTCACCCCTCCACTTT. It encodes CASSQGQDYNSPLHF.

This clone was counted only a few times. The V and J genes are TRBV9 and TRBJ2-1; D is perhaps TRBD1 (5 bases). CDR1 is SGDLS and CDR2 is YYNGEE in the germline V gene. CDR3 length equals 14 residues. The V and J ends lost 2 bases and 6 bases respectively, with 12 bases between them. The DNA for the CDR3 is TGTGCCAGCAGCGTCAAGGGGAATAGCAATGAGCAGTTCTTC. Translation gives CASSVKGNSNEQFF.

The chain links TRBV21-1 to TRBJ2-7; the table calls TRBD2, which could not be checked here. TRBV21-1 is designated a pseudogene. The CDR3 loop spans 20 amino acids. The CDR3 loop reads CASNPKSGSHCGDSLSEQYF. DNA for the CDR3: TGTGCCAGTAACCCGAAGTCCGGATCACACTGTGGGGACTCTCTTAGTGAGCAGTACTTC.

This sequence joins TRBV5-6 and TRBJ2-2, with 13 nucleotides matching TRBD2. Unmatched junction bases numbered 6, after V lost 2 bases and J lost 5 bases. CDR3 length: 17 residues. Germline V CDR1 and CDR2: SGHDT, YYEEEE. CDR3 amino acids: CASSFRTSGGFTGELFF. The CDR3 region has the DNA TGTGCCAGCAGCTTCAGGACTAGCGGGGGATTTACCGGGGAGCTGTTTTTT.

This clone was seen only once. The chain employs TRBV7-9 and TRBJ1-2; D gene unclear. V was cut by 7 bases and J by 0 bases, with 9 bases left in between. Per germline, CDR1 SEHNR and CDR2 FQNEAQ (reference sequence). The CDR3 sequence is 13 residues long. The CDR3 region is CASNDDTNYGYTF. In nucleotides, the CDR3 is TGTGCCAGCAACGACGACACTAACTATGGCTACACCTTC. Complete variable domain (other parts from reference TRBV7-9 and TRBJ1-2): DTGVSQNPRHKITKRGQNVTFRCDPISEHNRLYWYRQTLGQGPEFLTYFQNEAQLEKSRLLSDRFSAERPKGSFSTLEIQRTEQGDSAMYLCASNDDTNYGYTFGSGTRLTVV.

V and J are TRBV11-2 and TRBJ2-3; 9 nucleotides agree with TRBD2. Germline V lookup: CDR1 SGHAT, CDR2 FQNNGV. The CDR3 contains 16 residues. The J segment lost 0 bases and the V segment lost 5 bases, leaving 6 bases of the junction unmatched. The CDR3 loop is CASSTQRGASTDTQYF. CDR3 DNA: TGTGCCAGCAGCACCCAGCGGGGGGCCAGCACAGATACGCAGTATTTT.

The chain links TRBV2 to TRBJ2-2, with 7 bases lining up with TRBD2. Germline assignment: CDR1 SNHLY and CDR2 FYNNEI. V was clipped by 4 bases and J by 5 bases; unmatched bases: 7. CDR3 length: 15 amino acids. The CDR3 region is CASSAQAGRTGELFF. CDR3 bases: TGTGCCAGCAGTGCCCAAGCGGGGAGGACCGGGGAGCTGTTTTTT. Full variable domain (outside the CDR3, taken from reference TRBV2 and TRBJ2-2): EPEVTQTPSHQVTQMGQEVILRCVPISNHLYFYWYRQILGQKVEFLVSFYNNEISEKSEIFDDQFSVERPDGSNFTLKIRSTKLEDSAMYFCASSAQAGRTGELFFGEGSRLTVL.

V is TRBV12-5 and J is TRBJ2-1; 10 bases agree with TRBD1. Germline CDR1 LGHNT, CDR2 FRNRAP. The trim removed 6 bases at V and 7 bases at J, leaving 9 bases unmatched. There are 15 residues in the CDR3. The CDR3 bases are TGTGCTAGTGGCGAAGACAGGGGGCTTGAGAATGAGCAGTTCTTC. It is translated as CASGEDRGLENEQFF.

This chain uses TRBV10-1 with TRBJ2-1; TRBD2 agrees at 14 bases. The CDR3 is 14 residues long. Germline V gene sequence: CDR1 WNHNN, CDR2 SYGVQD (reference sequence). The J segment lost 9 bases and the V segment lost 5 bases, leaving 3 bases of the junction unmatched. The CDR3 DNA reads TGCGCCAGCAGTCTCGGACTAGCGGGGGGTGAGCAGTTCTTC. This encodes CASSLGLAGGEQFF.

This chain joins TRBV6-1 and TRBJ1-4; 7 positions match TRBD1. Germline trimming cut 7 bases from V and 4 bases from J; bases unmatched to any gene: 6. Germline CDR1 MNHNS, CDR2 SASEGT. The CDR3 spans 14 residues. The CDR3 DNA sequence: TGTGCCAGCAACGAGGGGGCTTTTAATGAAAAACTGTTTTTT. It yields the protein CASNEGAFNEKLFF.

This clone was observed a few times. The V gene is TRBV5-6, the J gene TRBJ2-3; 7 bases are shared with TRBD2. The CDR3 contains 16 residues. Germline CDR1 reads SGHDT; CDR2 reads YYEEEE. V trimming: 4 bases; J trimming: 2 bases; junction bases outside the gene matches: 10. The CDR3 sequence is CASSTPSGGLTDTQYF. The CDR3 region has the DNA TGTGCCAGCAGCACCCCTTCGGGGGGACTCACAGATACGCAGTATTTT.

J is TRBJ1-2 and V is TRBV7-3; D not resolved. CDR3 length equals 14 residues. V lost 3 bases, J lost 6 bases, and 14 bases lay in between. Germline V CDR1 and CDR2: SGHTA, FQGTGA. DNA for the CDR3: TGTGCCAGCAGCTTCGGTCCTTCCGGGGATGGCTACACCTTC. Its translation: CASSFGPSGDGYTF.

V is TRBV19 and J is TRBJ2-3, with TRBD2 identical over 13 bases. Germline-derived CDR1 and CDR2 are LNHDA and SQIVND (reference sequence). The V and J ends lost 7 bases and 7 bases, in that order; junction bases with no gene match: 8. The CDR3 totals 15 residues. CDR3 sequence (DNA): TGTGCCAGTACCCCGACTAGCGGGGGGCCCAATACGCAGTATTTT. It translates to CASTPTSGGPNTQYF.

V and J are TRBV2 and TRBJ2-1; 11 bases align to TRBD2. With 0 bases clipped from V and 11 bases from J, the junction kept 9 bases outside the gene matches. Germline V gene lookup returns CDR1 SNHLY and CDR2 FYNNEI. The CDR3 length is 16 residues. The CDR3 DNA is TGTGCCAGCAGTGAAGCGCGCGCTAGCGGGGGGCAAAAGCAGTTCTTC. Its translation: CASSEARASGGQKQFF.

CDR3: CASSISATGYQETQYF. In nucleotides, the CDR3 is TGTGCCAGTAGTATTTCTGCGACAGGTTACCAAGAGACCCAGTACTTC. V and J are TRBV19 and TRBJ2-5; tentatively, D is TRBD1 (6 bases). CDR3 length: 16 amino acids. The germline CDR1 and CDR2 sequences are LNHDA and SQIVND (reference sequence). The V end was cut by 3 bases, the J end by 0 bases, with 14 bases between.

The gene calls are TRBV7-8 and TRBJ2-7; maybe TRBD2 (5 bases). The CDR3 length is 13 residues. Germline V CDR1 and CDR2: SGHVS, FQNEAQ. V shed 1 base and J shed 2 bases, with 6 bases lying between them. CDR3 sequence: CASSLVGAYEQYF. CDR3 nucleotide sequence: TGTGCCAGCAGCTTAGTCGGGGCCTACGAGCAGTACTTC.

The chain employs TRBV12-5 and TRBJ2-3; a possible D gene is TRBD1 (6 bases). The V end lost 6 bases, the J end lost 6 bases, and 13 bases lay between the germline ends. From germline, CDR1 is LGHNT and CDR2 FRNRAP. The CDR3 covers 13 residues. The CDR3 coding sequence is TGTGCTAGTGGCAGGGGTTCCGAGGATACGCAGTATTTT. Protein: CASGRGSEDTQYF.

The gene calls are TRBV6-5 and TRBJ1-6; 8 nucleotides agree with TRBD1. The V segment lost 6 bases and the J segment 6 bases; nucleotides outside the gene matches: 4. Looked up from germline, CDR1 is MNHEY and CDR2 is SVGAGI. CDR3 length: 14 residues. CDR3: CASSHRGSNSPLHF. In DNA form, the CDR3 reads TGTGCCAGCAGCCACAGGGGGTCTAATTCACCCCTCCACTTT.

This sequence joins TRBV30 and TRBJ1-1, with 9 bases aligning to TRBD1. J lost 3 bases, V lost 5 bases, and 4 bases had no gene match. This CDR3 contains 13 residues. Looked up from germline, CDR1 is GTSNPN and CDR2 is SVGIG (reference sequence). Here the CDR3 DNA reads TGTGCCTGGGGTGGGACAGGGTACACTGAAGCTTTCTTT. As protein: CAWGGTGYTEAFF.

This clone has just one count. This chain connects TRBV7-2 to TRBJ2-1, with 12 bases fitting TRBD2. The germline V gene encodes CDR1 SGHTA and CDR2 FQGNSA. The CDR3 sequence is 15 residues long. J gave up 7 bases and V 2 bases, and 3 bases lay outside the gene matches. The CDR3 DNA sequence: TGTGCCAGCAGCTTACTAGCGGGGGGGCGGAATGAGCAGTTCTTC. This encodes CASSLLAGGRNEQFF.

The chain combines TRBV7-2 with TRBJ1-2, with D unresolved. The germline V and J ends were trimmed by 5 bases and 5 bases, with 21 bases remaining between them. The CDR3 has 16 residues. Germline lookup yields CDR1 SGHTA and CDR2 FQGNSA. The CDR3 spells CASSKGMAAERYGYTF. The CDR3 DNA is TGTGCCAGCAGCAAAGGTATGGCGGCCGAGCGGTATGGCTACACCTTC.

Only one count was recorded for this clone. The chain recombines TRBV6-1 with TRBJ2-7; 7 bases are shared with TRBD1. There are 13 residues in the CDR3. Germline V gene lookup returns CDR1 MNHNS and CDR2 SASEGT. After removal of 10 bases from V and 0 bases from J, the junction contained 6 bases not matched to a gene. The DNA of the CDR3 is TGTGCCACCCAGGGGGTTGTCTCCTACGAGCAGTACTTC. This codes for CATQGVVSYEQYF.

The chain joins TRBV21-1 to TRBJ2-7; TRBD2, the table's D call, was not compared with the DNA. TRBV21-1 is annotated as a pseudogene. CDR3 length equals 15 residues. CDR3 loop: CASSARTSGAYEQYF. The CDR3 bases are TGTGCCAGCAGCGCGCGGACTAGCGGCGCGTACGAGCAGTACTTC.

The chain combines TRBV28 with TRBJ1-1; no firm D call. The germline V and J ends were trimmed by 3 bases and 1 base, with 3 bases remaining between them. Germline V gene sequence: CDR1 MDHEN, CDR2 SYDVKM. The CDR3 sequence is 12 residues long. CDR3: CASSFRNTEAFF. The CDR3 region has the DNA TGTGCCAGCAGTTTTAGGAACACTGAAGCTTTCTTT.

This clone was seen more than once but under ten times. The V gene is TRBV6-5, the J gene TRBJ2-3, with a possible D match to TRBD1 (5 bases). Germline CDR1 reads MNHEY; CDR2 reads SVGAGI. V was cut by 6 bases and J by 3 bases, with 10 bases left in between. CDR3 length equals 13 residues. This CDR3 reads CASRSQGTDTQYF. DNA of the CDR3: TGTGCCAGCAGATCTCAGGGTACAGATACGCAGTATTTT.

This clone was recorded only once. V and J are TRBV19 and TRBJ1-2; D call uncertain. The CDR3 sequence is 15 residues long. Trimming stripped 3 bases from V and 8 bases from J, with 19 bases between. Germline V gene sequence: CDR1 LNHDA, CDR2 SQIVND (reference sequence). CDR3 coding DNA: TGTGCCAGTAGTATCAAATCCCCCACCGCGTCCGGCTACACCTTC. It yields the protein CASSIKSPTASGYTF. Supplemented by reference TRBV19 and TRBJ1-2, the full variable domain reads DGGITQSPKYLFRKEGQNVTLSCEQNLNHDAMYWYRQDPGQGLRLIYYSQIVNDFQKGDIAEGYSVSREKKESFPLTVTSAQKNPTAFYLCASSIKSPTASGYTFGSGTRLTVV.

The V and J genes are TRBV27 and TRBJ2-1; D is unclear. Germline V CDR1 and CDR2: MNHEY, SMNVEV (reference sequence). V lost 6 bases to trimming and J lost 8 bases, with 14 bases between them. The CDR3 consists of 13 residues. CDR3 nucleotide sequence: TGTGCCAGCAGCCCGTTTCCCCCCGATGAGCAGTTCTTC. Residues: CASSPFPPDEQFF.

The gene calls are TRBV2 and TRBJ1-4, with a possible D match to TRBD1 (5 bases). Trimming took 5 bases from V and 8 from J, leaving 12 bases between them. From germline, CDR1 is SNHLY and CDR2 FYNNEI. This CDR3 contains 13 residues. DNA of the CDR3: TGTGCCAGCAGTCCGGACATTGCAGAAAAACTGTTTTTT. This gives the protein CASSPDIAEKLFF.